This T cell receptor (beta chain) was sequenced for a study of shared clonotypes between healthy human individuals. TCRdb's table, derived via immunoSEQ multiplex PCR, lists solely in-frame clones and lacks some. The sample comprises 2 million or so clones, 85% to 95% of which are singletons, and approximately 0.13% rests with the top ten. The investigators split CD4+ cells into a CD45RA+ naive subset and a CD45RA-negative memory subset. Germline V gene lookup returns CDR1 SQVTM and CDR2 ANQGSEA. This CDR3 has 14 amino acids. V was cut by 1 base and J by 5 bases, with 15 bases left in between. This sequence joins TRBV29-1 and TRBJ2-7; TRBD2 is a possible D gene (5 bases). The sequenced sample was naive CD4+ T cells sorted from blood. As to subset: CD45RA+ positively selected. This clonotype originated in a man younger than 35 in good health. For the CDR3, the DNA is TGCAGCGTTGAAGCGGGTTGGTCGCGGGACGAGCAGTACTTC. It translates to CSVEAGWSRDEQYF.